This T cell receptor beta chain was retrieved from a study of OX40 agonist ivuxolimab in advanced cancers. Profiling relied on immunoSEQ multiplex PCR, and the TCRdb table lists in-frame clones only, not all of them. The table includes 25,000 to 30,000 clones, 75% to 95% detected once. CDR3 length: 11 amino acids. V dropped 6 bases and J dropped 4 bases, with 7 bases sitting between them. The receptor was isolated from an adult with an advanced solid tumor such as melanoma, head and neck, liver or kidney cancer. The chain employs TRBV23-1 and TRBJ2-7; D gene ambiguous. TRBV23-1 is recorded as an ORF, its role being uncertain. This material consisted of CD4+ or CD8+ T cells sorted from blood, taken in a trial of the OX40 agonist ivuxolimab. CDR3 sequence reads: CASSRIYEQYF. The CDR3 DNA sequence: TGCGCCAGCAGCCGAATATACGAGCAGTACTTC.